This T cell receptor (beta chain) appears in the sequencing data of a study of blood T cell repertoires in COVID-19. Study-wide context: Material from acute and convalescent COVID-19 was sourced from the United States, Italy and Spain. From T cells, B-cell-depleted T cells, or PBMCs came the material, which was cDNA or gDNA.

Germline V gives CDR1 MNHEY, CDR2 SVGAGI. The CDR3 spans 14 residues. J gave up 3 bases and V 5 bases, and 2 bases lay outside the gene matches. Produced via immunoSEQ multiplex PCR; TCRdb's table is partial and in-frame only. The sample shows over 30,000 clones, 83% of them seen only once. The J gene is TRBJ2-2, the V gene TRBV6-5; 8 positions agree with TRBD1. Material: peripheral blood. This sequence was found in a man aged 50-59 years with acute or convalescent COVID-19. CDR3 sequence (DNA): TGTGCCAGCAGTCTGACAGGGGACACCGGGGAGCTGTTTTTT. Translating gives CASSLTGDTGELFF.